This TCR beta chain was captured by sequencing in a study of blood T cell repertoires in COVID-19. Study as a whole: PBMCs, B-cell-depleted T cells, or T cells provided the cDNA or gDNA that made up the material.

The assay was immunoSEQ multiplex PCR, and TCRdb's table has in-frame clones only and misses some. This sample has roughly 59,000 clones, with 81% found just once. The J segment lost 4 bases and the V segment lost 6 bases, leaving 8 bases of the junction unmatched. The CDR3 is 14 residues long. Germline V gene sequence: CDR1 SQVTM, CDR2 ANQGSEA. Sample: peripheral blood. The clonotype was recovered from an elderly man with acute or convalescent COVID-19. This rearrangement joins TRBV29-1 to TRBJ2-7, with 11 bases identical to TRBD2. The CDR3, as DNA: TGCAGCGTGGGGACTAGCGGAGGCGGGTACGAGCAGTACTTC. Residues: CSVGTSGGGYEQYF.